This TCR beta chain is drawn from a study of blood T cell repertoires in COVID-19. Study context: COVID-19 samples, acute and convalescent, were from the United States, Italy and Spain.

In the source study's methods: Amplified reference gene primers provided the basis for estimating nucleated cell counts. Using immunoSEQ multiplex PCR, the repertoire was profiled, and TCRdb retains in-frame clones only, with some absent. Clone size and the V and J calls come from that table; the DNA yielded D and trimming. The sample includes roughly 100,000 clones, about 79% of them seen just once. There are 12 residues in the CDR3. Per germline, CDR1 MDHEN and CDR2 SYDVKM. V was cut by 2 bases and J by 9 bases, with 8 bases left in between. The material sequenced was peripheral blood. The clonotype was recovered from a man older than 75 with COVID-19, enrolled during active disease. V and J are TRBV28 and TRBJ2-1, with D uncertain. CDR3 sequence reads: CASSLPLSEQFF. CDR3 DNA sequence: TGTGCCAGCAGTTTACCACTAAGTGAGCAGTTCTTC.